One and the same sample provided the 7 T cell receptor beta chains below, sequenced in a study of naive and memory T cell subsets. Two oligonucleotides, mixed equimolar, formed the beta constant-region primer covering TRBC1 and TRBC2. TCRdb redid the calling of the UMI-ligation and nested PCR reads with MiXCR, one entry per CDR3 protein. The sample carries 100,000 or so distinct CDR3 sequences, over 7% recorded once. The sample was central memory CD4+ T cells from blood. The receptor set was obtained from a human donor in good health.

V gene TRBV30 combines with J gene TRBJ1-5; D is undetermined. Germline-derived CDR1 and CDR2 are GTSNPN and SVGIG (reference sequence). The CDR3 is made up of 14 amino acids. Trimming took 1 base from V and 6 from J, leaving 13 bases between them. DNA for the CDR3: TGTGCCTGGAGTGGACAAGGACTGTGTCAGCCCCAGCATTTT. It yields the protein CAWSGQGLCQPQHF.

The chain carries TRBV7-2 and TRBJ1-4; D is possibly TRBD1 (6 bases). The CDR3 spans 16 residues. Per germline, CDR1 SGHTA and CDR2 FQGNSA. V dropped 4 bases and J dropped 8 bases, with 20 bases sitting between them. CDR3 coding DNA: TGTGCCAGCAGCTCGCTCGGGGGGGGGCGCAGAGAAAAACTGTTTTTT. Translating gives CASSSLGGGRREKLFF. Full variable domain (remainder filled in from reference TRBV7-2 and TRBJ1-4): GAGVSQSPSNKVTEKGKDVELRCDPISGHTALYWYRQSLGQGLEFLIYFQGNSAPDKSGLPSDRFSAERTGGSVSTLTIQRTQQEDSAVYLCASSSLGGGRREKLFFGSGTQLSVL.

This clonotype was detected many times. The chain combines TRBV7-2 with TRBJ1-2; D is possibly TRBD1 (6 bases). The V end was cut by 4 bases, the J end by 0 bases, with 24 bases between. The germline gives CDR1 SGHTA, CDR2 FQGNSA. CDR3 length equals 19 residues. Here the CDR3 reads CASSSNPTGSTLANYGYTF. The CDR3 region has the DNA TGTGCCAGCAGCTCGAACCCAACAGGGTCTACTTTAGCTAACTATGGCTACACCTTC.

This clonotype was detected many times. This chain links TRBV28 with TRBJ1-5; 7 bases align to TRBD1. The CDR3 consists of 15 residues. Trimming at V came to 4 bases and at J to 3 bases, leaving 6 bases not matched to a gene. The germline V gene has CDR1 MDHEN and CDR2 SYDVKM. DNA of the CDR3: TGTGCCAGCAGTTCCTTCGGACAGGTCAATCAGCCCCAGCATTTT. This translates into CASSSFGQVNQPQHF.

The chain carries TRBV28 and TRBJ1-1, with 7 positions matching TRBD1. CDR1 is MDHEN, CDR2 SYDVKM, per germline. The trim removed 2 bases at V and 10 bases at J, leaving 7 bases unmatched. The CDR3 spans 13 residues. CDR3 bases: TGTGCCAGCAGTTTAGATCCCCGACAGGGAGCTTTCTTT. The encoded protein is CASSLDPRQGAFF.

The sample holds a few counts of this clonotype. This chain uses TRBV20-1 with TRBJ2-1, with 13 bases fitting TRBD2. This CDR3 has 16 amino acids. J gave up 0 bases and V 6 bases, and 5 bases lay outside the gene matches. CDR1 is DFQATT, CDR2 SNEGSKA, per germline (reference sequence). CDR3 in amino acids: CSAAGTSGVSYNEQFF. CDR3 DNA: TGCAGTGCCGCCGGGACTAGCGGGGTCTCCTACAATGAGCAGTTCTTC.

At least ten counts were recorded for this clonotype. The chain employs TRBV12-3 or TRBV12-4 and TRBJ2-6; D is uncertain. The V and J ends lost 3 bases and 4 bases respectively, with 4 bases between them. The CDR3 totals 13 residues. DNA for the CDR3: TGTGCCAGCAGTTTGGACGGGGCCAACGTCCTGACTTTC. Encoded protein: CASSLDGANVLTF.